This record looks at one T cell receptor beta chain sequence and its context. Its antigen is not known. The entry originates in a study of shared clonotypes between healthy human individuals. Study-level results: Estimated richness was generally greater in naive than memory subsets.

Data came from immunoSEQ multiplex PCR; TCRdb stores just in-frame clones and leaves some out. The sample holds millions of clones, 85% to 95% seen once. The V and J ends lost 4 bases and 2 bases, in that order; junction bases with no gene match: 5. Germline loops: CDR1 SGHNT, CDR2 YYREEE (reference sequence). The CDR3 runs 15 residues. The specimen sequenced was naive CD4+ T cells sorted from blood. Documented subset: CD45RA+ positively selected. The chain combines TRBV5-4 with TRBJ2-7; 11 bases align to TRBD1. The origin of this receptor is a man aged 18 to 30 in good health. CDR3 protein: CASSRRGQGAYEQYF. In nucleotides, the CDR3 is TGTGCCAGCAGCCGGCGGGGACAGGGGGCCTACGAGCAGTACTTC. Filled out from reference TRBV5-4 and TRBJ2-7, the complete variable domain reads ETGVTQSPTHLIKTRGQQVTLRCSSQSGHNTVSWYQQALGQGPQFIFQYYREEENGRGNFPPRFSGLQFPNYSSELNVNALELDDSALYLCASSRRGQGAYEQYFGPGTRLTVT.